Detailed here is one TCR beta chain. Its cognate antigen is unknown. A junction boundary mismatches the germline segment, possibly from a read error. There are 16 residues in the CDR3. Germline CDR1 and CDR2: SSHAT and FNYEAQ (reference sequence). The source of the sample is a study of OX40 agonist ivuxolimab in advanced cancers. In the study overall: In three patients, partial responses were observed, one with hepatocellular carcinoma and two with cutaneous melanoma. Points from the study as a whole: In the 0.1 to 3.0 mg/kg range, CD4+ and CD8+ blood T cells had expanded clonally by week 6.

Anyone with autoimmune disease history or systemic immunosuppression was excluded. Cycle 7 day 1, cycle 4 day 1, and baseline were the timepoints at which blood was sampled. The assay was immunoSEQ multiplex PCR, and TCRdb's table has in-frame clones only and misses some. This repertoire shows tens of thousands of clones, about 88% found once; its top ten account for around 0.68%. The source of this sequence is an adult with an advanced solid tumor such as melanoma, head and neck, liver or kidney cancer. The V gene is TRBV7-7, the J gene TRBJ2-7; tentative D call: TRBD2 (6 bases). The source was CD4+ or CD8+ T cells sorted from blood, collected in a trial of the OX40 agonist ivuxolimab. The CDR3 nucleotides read TGTGCTAGCAGCTTAGAGCGGGCGGGACTGACCTACGAGCAGTACTTC. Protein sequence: CASSLERAGLTYEQYF.